This T cell receptor (beta chain) originates from a study of CD8+CD57+ T cells in acquired aplastic anemia. For the study at large: DNA per sorted CD4+ or CD8+ sample ranged about 0.19 to 30 ug, averaging around 3.1 ug. Findings and limits, study-wide: Patients and controls shared just under 30 CD8+ CDR3 sequences.

CDR3 and TCR beta VDJ profiling relied on a genomic DNA template. TCRdb redid the calling of the reads with MiXCR, one entry per CDR3 protein. Here the sample spans 75,000 to 100,000 distinct CDR3 sequences, 55% to 75% being singletons. Those patients picked for sequencing had displayed CD8+CD57+ cell expansion on flow cytometry. V trimming: 1 base; J trimming: 7 bases; junction bases outside the gene matches: 12. The CDR3 consists of 16 residues. Germline loops: CDR1 SGHNT, CDR2 YYREEE (reference sequence). This clonotype appeared a few times. Its target is unknown. The source material was sorted CD4+, CD8+, or CD8+CD57+ T cells (not recorded which) from PBMCs. The sequence came from a human donor with aplastic anemia. The rearrangement links TRBV5-4 to TRBJ2-5, with 8 bases aligning to TRBD2. CDR3 amino acids: CASSLRAGGPPGTQYF. CDR3 sequence (DNA): TGTGCCAGCAGCTTGAGGGCGGGAGGCCCGCCAGGGACCCAGTACTTC.